What follows are 31 T cell receptor beta chains derived from one specimen sequenced in a study of shared clonotypes between healthy human individuals. Measured with immunoSEQ multiplex PCR; TCRdb has only the in-frame clones, and not every one. The data hold roughly 410,000 clones, with 95% to 97% observed a single time. The sample comprised memory CD8+ T cells sorted from blood. Regarding subset: CD45RO+ cells pooled with CCR7-negative TemRA cells. The source is a man aged 30-40 years in good health.

This chain links TRBV15 with TRBJ2-7; perhaps TRBD2 as D (7 bases). The germline V gene encodes CDR1 LNHNV and CDR2 YYDKDF (reference sequence). The CDR3 totals 15 residues. V shed 9 bases and J shed 2 bases, with 20 bases lying between them. The CDR3: CATRGHRGSPYEQYF. The CDR3 nucleotides read TGTGCCACGCGGGGGCACCGGGGCTCTCCCTACGAGCAGTACTTC.

This chain links TRBV30 with TRBJ1-2, with D tentatively TRBD1 (6 bases). This CDR3 region has 11 residues. Germline V CDR1 and CDR2: GTSNPN, SVGIG (reference sequence). V gave up 2 bases and J gave up 8 bases, with 9 bases separating them. Here the CDR3 reads CAWSTGYGYTF. CDR3 bases: TGTGCCTGGAGTACAGGGTACGGCTACACCTTC.

J is TRBJ2-3 and V is TRBV29-1; no reliable D call. Per germline, CDR1 SQVTM and CDR2 ANQGSEA. This CDR3 is 14 amino acids long. Trimming shortened V by 1 base and J by 6 bases, and 14 bases separated the two germline ends. The CDR3 spells CSVEVLLSLDTQYF. The CDR3 DNA is TGCAGCGTTGAAGTGCTCCTTTCGTTGGATACGCAGTATTTT.

This sequence joins TRBV18 and TRBJ1-2, with TRBD1 matching 9 bases. V gave up 4 bases and J gave up 5 bases; unmatched junction bases: 11. Germline CDR1 reads KGHSH; CDR2 reads LQKENI. This CDR3 region has 16 residues. CDR3 nucleotides: TGTGCCAGCTCACATGGACAGGGGTATTCTTATTATGGCTACACCTTC. This encodes CASSHGQGYSYYGYTF.

The chain joins TRBV19 to TRBJ2-5; D is ambiguous. The CDR3 has 13 amino acids. Germline assignment: CDR1 LNHDA and CDR2 SQIVND (reference sequence). V lost 0 bases to trimming and J lost 2 bases, with 4 bases between them. The CDR3 protein is CASSIEQQETQYF. DNA of the CDR3: TGTGCCAGTAGTATAGAACAGCAAGAGACCCAGTACTTC.

The rearrangement links TRBV13 to TRBJ2-7; the D is unclear. The V gene lost 9 bases and the J gene lost 0 bases, with 12 bases spanning the gap. CDR1 is PRHDT and CDR2 is FYEKMQ in the germline V gene (reference sequence). The CDR3 covers 13 residues. The DNA for the CDR3 is TGTGCCAGGGAATTGTCTCTCTCCTACGAGCAGTACTTC. Its protein is CARELSLSYEQYF.

J is TRBJ2-1 and V is TRBV30; D may be TRBD2 (5 bases). CDR3 length equals 13 residues. V was shortened by 4 bases and J by 6 bases, with 13 bases between the two germline ends. Germline V gene lookup returns CDR1 GTSNPN and CDR2 SVGIG (reference sequence). Here the CDR3 reads CAWTLGLLNEQFF. The CDR3 coding sequence is TGTGCCTGGACCCTCGGACTCCTCAATGAGCAGTTCTTC.

The genes are TRBV5-5 and TRBJ1-3, with D possibly matching TRBD1 (5 bases). CDR3 length: 16 residues. Germline V lookup: CDR1 SGHKS, CDR2 YYEKEE (reference sequence). Trimming pared 0 bases from V and 0 bases from J, leaving 10 bases between. This chain's CDR3 is CASSLAVGRSGNTIYF. CDR3 in DNA: TGTGCCAGCAGCTTGGCCGTGGGGCGCTCTGGAAACACCATATATTTT.

The chain uses TRBV7-2 and TRBJ2-7; no reliable D call. The CDR3 consists of 14 residues. Germline CDR1 reads SGHTA; CDR2 reads FQGNSA. V dropped 1 base and J dropped 2 bases, with 9 bases sitting between them. Here the CDR3 reads CASSLDGRTYEQYF. DNA of the CDR3: TGTGCCAGCAGCTTAGACGGCAGGACCTACGAGCAGTACTTC.

The chain links TRBV7-8 to TRBJ1-1; D gene uncertain. The V end was cut by 3 bases, the J end by 8 bases, with 13 bases between. Germline-derived CDR1 and CDR2 are SGHVS and FQNEAQ. The CDR3 runs to 13 residues. This CDR3 reads CASSFLYGSEAFF. The CDR3 DNA reads TGTGCCAGCAGCTTTCTGTATGGATCCGAAGCTTTCTTT.

Note on this clone: The same CDR3 can be traced to other DNA sequences in this sample. The V call is TRBV19, the J call TRBJ2-7; TRBD1 or TRBD2 may be the D gene (6 bases each). V was pared by 3 bases and J by 2 bases, with 11 bases between. From germline, CDR1 is LNHDA and CDR2 SQIVND (reference sequence). The CDR3 covers 14 residues. The CDR3 reads CASSMGGGTYEQYF. For the CDR3, the DNA is TGTGCCAGTAGTATGGGGGGCGGCACCTACGAGCAGTACTTC.

About this clone itself: This CDR3 is also generated by other DNA sequences in the sample. The chain couples TRBV5-1 to TRBJ1-3; D gene uncertain. The CDR3 has 14 residues. The V gene lost 0 bases and the J gene lost 0 bases, with 4 bases spanning the gap. Germline V lookup: CDR1 SGHRS, CDR2 YFSETQ. DNA for the CDR3: TGCGCCAGCAGCTTGGGCAGCTCTGGAAACACCATATATTTT. Its translation is CASSLGSSGNTIYF.

The chain joins TRBV30 to TRBJ2-1; 8 nucleotides line up with TRBD2. J lost 7 bases, V lost 7 bases, and 3 bases had no gene match. The CDR3 sequence is 11 residues long. Germline lookup yields CDR1 GTSNPN and CDR2 SVGIG (reference sequence). The CDR3 DNA reads as TGTGCCTCGAGCGGGAGTAATGAGCAGTTCTTC. This sequence encodes CASSGSNEQFF.

This clone turned up a few times. The sample contains more than one DNA sequence encoding this CDR3. V and J are TRBV10-3 and TRBJ1-1; D is uncertain. Trimming stripped 0 bases from V and 1 base from J, with 3 bases between. Germline V lookup: CDR1 ENHRY, CDR2 SYGVKD. The CDR3 totals 13 residues. CDR3 in DNA: TGTGCCATCAGTGAGTCAGGGAACACTGAAGCTTTCTTT. This sequence encodes CAISESGNTEAFF.

The J gene is TRBJ2-3, the V gene TRBV11-2, with TRBD2 identical over 7 bases. This CDR3 has 16 amino acids. Germline loops: CDR1 SGHAT, CDR2 FQNNGV. V lost 1 base and J lost 3; bases outside the gene matches: 7. This chain's CDR3 is CASSLAPLGGTDTQYF. The CDR3 DNA is TGTGCCAGCAGCTTAGCTCCACTCGGGGGGACAGATACGCAGTATTTT.

CDR3 in amino acids: CATSRVAGSYEQYF. The CDR3 DNA follows: TGTGCCACCAGCAGAGTGGCGGGGAGCTACGAGCAGTACTTC. The chain uses TRBV15 and TRBJ2-7; a possible D gene is TRBD2 (6 bases). The germline V gene encodes CDR1 LNHNV and CDR2 YYDKDF (reference sequence). The V end was cut by 1 base, the J end by 3 bases, with 10 bases between. The CDR3 has 14 amino acids. The variable domain in full, with the rest retrieved from reference TRBV15 and TRBJ2-7, is DAMVIQNPRYQVTQFGKPVTLSCSQTLNHNVMYWYQQKSSQAPKLLFHYYDKDFNNEADTPDNFQSRRPNTSFCFLDIRSPGLGDTAMYLCATSRVAGSYEQYFGPGTRLTVT.

The V and J genes are TRBV15 and TRBJ2-3, with no clear D. The germline V gene has CDR1 LNHNV and CDR2 YYDKDF (reference sequence). The CDR3 runs to 14 residues. V dropped 0 bases and J dropped 6 bases, with 10 bases sitting between them. For the CDR3, the DNA is TGTGCCACCAGCAGAGACAGCCTGATGGATACGCAGTATTTT. Translated, it gives CATSRDSLMDTQYF.

This sequence joins TRBV14 and TRBJ1-1, with TRBD1 matching 7 bases. CDR3 length: 14 residues. The trim removed 0 bases at V and 4 bases at J, leaving 2 bases unmatched. Germline values: CDR1 SGHDN, CDR2 FVKESK. CDR3 sequence (DNA): TGTGCCAGCAGCCAAGAGACAGGGAGCACTGAAGCTTTCTTT. The encoded protein is CASSQETGSTEAFF.

The rearrangement joins TRBV20-1 to TRBJ2-3; D is unresolved. Trimming removed 6 bases at V and 8 bases at J, with 9 bases between. This CDR3 has 10 residues. Germline values: CDR1 DFQATT, CDR2 SNEGSKA (reference sequence). CDR3 sequence reads: CSASRSTQYF. DNA for the CDR3: TGCAGTGCCTCCAGGAGTACGCAGTATTTT.

This CDR3 reads CASRLSGANVLTF. Here the CDR3 DNA reads TGTGCCAGCAGACTTTCGGGGGCCAACGTCCTGACTTTC. The chain carries TRBV28 and TRBJ2-6; D is unresolved. Trimming stripped 6 bases from V and 4 bases from J, with 7 bases between. CDR3 length: 13 residues. The germline V gene encodes CDR1 MDHEN and CDR2 SYDVKM.

This chain links TRBV19 with TRBJ1-3; D is unclear. V lost 7 bases and J lost 2, with 12 bases in between. Germline V CDR1 and CDR2: LNHDA, SQIVND (reference sequence). This CDR3 is 14 amino acids long. CDR3 in amino acids: CASMVSATGNTIYF. In DNA, the CDR3 is TGTGCCAGTATGGTATCGGCCACTGGAAACACCATATATTTT.

The chain combines TRBV19 with TRBJ2-2; D gene unclear. V was shortened by 4 bases and J by 6 bases, with 6 bases between the two germline ends. Germline values: CDR1 LNHDA, CDR2 SQIVND (reference sequence). The CDR3 consists of 12 residues. CDR3 sequence: CASSSYAGELFF. The CDR3, as DNA: TGTGCCAGTAGTAGTTACGCCGGGGAGCTGTTTTTT.

As concerns this clone: The junction differs from germline at one of its ends, possibly a read error. The identical CDR3 is also encoded by other nucleotide sequences in the sample. This chain joins TRBV18 and TRBJ1-3; the D gene is possibly TRBD1 (5 bases). The germline V gene encodes CDR1 KGHSH and CDR2 LQKENI. CDR3 length: 19 amino acids. CDR3 amino acids: CASSPLLQSLGGSGNTIYF. For the CDR3, the DNA is TGCGCCAGCTCACCCCTTCTCCAAAGCCTTGGGGGCTCTGGAAACACCATATATTTT.

This clone has a single count. The chain employs TRBV6-5 and TRBJ2-2; D not resolved. This CDR3 region has 12 residues. Germline V gives CDR1 MNHEY, CDR2 SVGAGI. Trimming cost V 6 bases and J 5 bases, with 7 bases left between them. The DNA of the CDR3 is TGTGCCAGCAGAAAGAAAACCGGGGAGCTGTTTTTT. Protein: CASRKKTGELFF.

The V gene is TRBV30, the J gene TRBJ2-1, with TRBD2 matching over 11 bases. The germline gives CDR1 GTSNPN, CDR2 SVGIG (reference sequence). The CDR3 extends over 15 amino acids. The V segment lost 4 bases and the J segment 4 bases; nucleotides outside the gene matches: 6. The CDR3 reads CAWTDGTSGYNEQFF. As DNA, the CDR3 is TGTGCCTGGACCGACGGGACTAGCGGTTACAATGAGCAGTTCTTC. The complete variable domain, with remaining parts taken from reference TRBV30 and TRBJ2-1, reads SQTIHQWPATLVQPVGSPLSLECTVEGTSNPNLYWYRQAAGRGLQLLFYSVGIGQISSEVPQNLSASRPQDRQFILSSKKLLLSDSGFYLCAWTDGTSGYNEQFFGPGTRLTVL.

V is TRBV5-4 and J is TRBJ2-7; 10 bases map to TRBD2. The CDR3 extends over 14 amino acids. Germline assignment: CDR1 SGHNT and CDR2 YYREEE (reference sequence). The V gene end was trimmed by 5 bases and the J gene end by 5 bases; junction bases not matched to a gene: 7. CDR3: CASSSSGRGDEQYF. The DNA for the CDR3 is TGTGCCAGCAGTTCGAGCGGGAGGGGCGACGAGCAGTACTTC.

This clone was seen once. The chain uses TRBV5-1 and TRBJ1-2; 10 bases fit TRBD1. The CDR3 covers 14 residues. From germline, CDR1 is SGHRS and CDR2 YFSETQ. The V and J ends lost 1 base and 4 bases, in that order; junction bases with no gene match: 1. CDR3 nucleotides: TGCGCCAGCAGCTTGAGGGACAGGGGCTATGGCTACACCTTC. This encodes CASSLRDRGYGYTF.

In this sample, this clone turned up once. The V gene is TRBV7-9, the J gene TRBJ2-1, with 9 bases matching TRBD2. Germline assignment: CDR1 SEHNR and CDR2 FQNEAQ (reference sequence). With V trimmed by 5 bases and J by 7 bases, 12 bases remained unmatched. There are 16 residues in the CDR3. CDR3 amino acids: CASSRETGTSPNEQFF. In nucleotides, the CDR3 is TGTGCCAGCAGCCGCGAAACCGGGACTAGCCCTAATGAGCAGTTCTTC.

This rearrangement joins TRBV5-1 to TRBJ2-7; either TRBD1 or TRBD2 may fit D (5 bases each). Germline CDR1 reads SGHRS; CDR2 reads YFSETQ. Trimming shortened V by 6 bases and J by 0 bases, and 13 bases separated the two germline ends. The length of the CDR3 is 14 residues. The CDR3 region is CASKGRASSYEQYF. The CDR3 bases are TGCGCCAGCAAGGGGCGGGCCAGCTCCTACGAGCAGTACTTC.

The CDR3 coding sequence is TGTGCCTGGAGGGGTTGGGAGGGAGCCTACGAGCAGTACTTC. Translated, it gives CAWRGWEGAYEQYF. The chain employs TRBV30 and TRBJ2-7; TRBD2 agrees at 7 bases. Germline V gene sequence: CDR1 GTSNPN, CDR2 SVGIG (reference sequence). The J segment lost 2 bases and the V segment lost 3 bases, leaving 7 bases of the junction unmatched. This CDR3 region has 14 residues. The full variable domain, completed using reference TRBV30 and TRBJ2-7, is SQTIHQWPATLVQPVGSPLSLECTVEGTSNPNLYWYRQAAGRGLQLLFYSVGIGQISSEVPQNLSASRPQDRQFILSSKKLLLSDSGFYLCAWRGWEGAYEQYFGPGTRLTVT.

The CDR3, as DNA: TGTGCCAGTAGCGGCAGGACTCCCTACGAGCAGTACTTC. Its protein is CASSGRTPYEQYF. The chain recombines TRBV19 with TRBJ2-7, with D possibly being TRBD2 (5 bases). The germline V and J ends were trimmed by 6 bases and 2 bases, with 11 bases remaining between them. Germline CDR1 reads LNHDA; CDR2 reads SQIVND (reference sequence). This CDR3 spans 13 amino acids.